The rows below give T cell receptor beta chains drawn from one sample of a study of T cell repertoires in cytomegalovirus infection. These receptors lack a known antigen. TCRdb itself ran the reads through MiXCR, one entry per CDR3 protein. The table shows roughly 500,000 distinct CDR3 sequences, with about 33% occurring only once. The sequences come from cultured PBMCs, collected from culture after CMV antigen stimulation. The receptors shown here come from a human donor in good health (CMV status not recorded). Some clones in this sample may be carry-over from other donors' samples. CDR3s include the opening cysteine and the closing phenylalanine or tryptophan. Only part of the rows carry a size: once, few, many, or a class if the clone is expanded.

cdr3_length clone_size j_call v_call cdr3_aa
13 once TRBJ2-1 TRBV2 CASRELASYEQFF
15 few TRBJ2-5 TRBV6-1 CASTSTGYLQETQYF
14 . TRBJ1-2 TRBV5-4 CASRGTGPNYGYTF
15 . TRBJ1-1 TRBV5-4 CASSLQDRPNTEAFF
15 . TRBJ1-1 TRBV7-6 CASSLIAGRETEAFF
15 many TRBJ2-4 TRBV7-2 CASSSDGSSKNIQYF
12 many TRBJ1-2 TRBV28 CASGTKGYGYTF
13 few TRBJ2-1 TRBV20-1 CSARVGAYNEQFF
13 few TRBJ1-2 TRBV7-9 CASSSNTGQGYTF
14 few TRBJ1-3 TRBV4-1 CASSQDDSGNTIYF
18 many TRBJ2-3 TRBV4-3 CASSLISSARSLVDTQYF
14 many TRBJ2-7 TRBV7-2 CASSLGGQGNEQYF
12 . TRBJ2-5 TRBV10-2 CASTSSQETQYF
17 few TRBJ2-1 TRBV7-9 CASSLAHVTSVNNEQFF
13 few TRBJ1-1 TRBV7-2 CASSQKRNTEAFF
16 many TRBJ2-2 TRBV7-2 CASSLTDSGWPGELFF
15 . TRBJ1-5 TRBV12-3/TRBV12-4 CASSPPGYSNQPQHF
17 once TRBJ1-1 TRBV6-2/TRBV6-3 CASSRRLTGLLNTEAFF
12 many TRBJ2-2 TRBV7-2 CASSHLSGELFF
14 many TRBJ2-4 TRBV7-8 CASSLYRPSDIQYF
11 . TRBJ2-1 TRBV15 CATSRGNEQFF
16 . TRBJ1-2 TRBV18 CASSPSAGAGNYGYTF
17 . TRBJ1-1 TRBV4-1 CASSQERARVKRTEAFF
15 few TRBJ1-1 TRBV4-2 CASSQDRAGDTEAFF
15 few TRBJ2-4 TRBV7-2 CASSSKAGASNIQYF
16 . TRBJ1-2 TRBV4-1 CASSQVGQTIKYGYTF
16 . TRBJ2-2 TRBV4-2 CASSHNQGAGTGELFF
15 many TRBJ2-2 TRBV7-2 CASSLTPANTGELFF
14 few TRBJ1-3 TRBV7-9 CASSQQSSGNTIYF
15 . TRBJ2-1 TRBV4-3 CASSQDFNSYNEQFF
15 few TRBJ1-1 TRBV6-2/TRBV6-3 CASRLYPNGYTEAFF
15 many TRBJ2-1 TRBV7-6 CASSPRLAGGDEQFF
18 . TRBJ1-5 TRBV7-9 CASSLGGMVDDGNQPQHF
12 . TRBJ2-2 TRBV5-4 CVSSANTGELFF
15 few TRBJ2-1 TRBV7-2 CASSLVISSYNEQFF
15 . TRBJ1-4 TRBV6-5 CASSYSGETTEKLFF
15 . TRBJ2-3 TRBV28 CASRVGSGVQDTQYF
12 few TRBJ1-4 TRBV12-3/TRBV12-4 CASSIRKEKLFF
16 . TRBJ1-5 TRBV4-1 CASSQEDSNSNQPQHF
14 . TRBJ1-2 TRBV10-3 CAISGTGTNYGYTF
14 . TRBJ2-3 TRBV7-2 CANSLVAGVDTQYF
15 few TRBJ1-1 TRBV7-2 CASSLITGKNTEAFF
14 . TRBJ1-5 TRBV5-5 CASSYRTVNQPQHF
15 . TRBJ2-3 TRBV7-2 CASRFFGTEEDTRYF
16 few TRBJ2-3 TRBV7-2 CASSSRLAVSTDTQYF
17 . TRBJ2-5 TRBV7-2 CASSLVTLLPYQETQYF
14 . TRBJ1-4 TRBV6-1 CASSLTGISEKLFF
14 . TRBJ1-1 TRBV12-5 CASGLEAGNTEAFF
15 . TRBJ2-1 TRBV15 CATSRGGRVVTEQFF
17 . TRBJ1-4 TRBV28 CASSTDGRGATNEKLFF
16 . TRBJ2-3 TRBV6-1 CASSAGTQALGDTQYF
14 few TRBJ2-1 TRBV19 CASSLHRGLNEQFF
15 many TRBJ1-3 TRBV7-8 CASSLRGPSGNTIYF